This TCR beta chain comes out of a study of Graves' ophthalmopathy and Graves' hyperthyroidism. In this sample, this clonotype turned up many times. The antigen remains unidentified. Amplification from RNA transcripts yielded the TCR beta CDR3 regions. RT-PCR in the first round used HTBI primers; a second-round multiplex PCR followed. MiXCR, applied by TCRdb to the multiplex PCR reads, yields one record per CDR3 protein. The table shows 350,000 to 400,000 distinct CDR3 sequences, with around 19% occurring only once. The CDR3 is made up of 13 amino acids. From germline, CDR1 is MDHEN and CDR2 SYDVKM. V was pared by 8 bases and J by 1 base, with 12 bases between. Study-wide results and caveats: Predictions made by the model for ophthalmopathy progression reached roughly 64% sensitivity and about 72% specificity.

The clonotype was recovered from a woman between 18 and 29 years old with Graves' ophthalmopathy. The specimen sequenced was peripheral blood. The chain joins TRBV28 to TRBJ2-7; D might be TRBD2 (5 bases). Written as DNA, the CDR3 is TGTGCCAGCCGTGAGGGCCATTCCTACGAGCAGTACTTC. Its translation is CASREGHSYEQYF. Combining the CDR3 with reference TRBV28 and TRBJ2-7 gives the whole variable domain DVKVTQSSRYLVKRTGEKVFLECVQDMDHENMFWYRQDPGLGLRLIYFSYDVKMKEKGDIPEGYSVSREKKERFSLILESASTNQTSMYLCASREGHSYEQYFGPGTRLTVT.